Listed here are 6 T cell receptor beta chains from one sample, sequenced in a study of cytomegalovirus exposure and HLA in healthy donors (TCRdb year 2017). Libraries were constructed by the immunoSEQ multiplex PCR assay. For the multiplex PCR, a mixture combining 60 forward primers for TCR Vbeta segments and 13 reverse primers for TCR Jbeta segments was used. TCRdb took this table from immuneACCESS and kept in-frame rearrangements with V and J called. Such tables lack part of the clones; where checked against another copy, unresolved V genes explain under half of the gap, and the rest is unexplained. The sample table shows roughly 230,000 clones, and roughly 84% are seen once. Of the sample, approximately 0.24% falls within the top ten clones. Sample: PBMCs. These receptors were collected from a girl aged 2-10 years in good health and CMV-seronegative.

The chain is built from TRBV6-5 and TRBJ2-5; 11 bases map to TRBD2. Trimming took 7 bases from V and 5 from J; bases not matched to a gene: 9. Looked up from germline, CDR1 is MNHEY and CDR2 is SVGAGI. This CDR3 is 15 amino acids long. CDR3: CASNSLAGGGETQYF. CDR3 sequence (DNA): TGTGCCAGCAACTCCCTAGCGGGAGGTGGGGAGACCCAGTACTTC.

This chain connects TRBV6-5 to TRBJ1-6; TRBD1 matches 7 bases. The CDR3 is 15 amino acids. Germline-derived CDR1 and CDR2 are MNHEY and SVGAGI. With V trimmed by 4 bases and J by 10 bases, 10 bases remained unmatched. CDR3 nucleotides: TGTGCCAGCAGTTTGGTTCACAGGGGTGGATCACCCCTCCACTTT. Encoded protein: CASSLVHRGGSPLHF.

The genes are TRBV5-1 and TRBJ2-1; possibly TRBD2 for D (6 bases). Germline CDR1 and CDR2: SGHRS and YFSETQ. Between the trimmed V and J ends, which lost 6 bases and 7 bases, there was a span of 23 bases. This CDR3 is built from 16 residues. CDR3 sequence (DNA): TGCGCCAGCACCACACCCGGGGCTAGCGATGTTAATGAGCAGTTCTTC. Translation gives CASTTPGASDVNEQFF.

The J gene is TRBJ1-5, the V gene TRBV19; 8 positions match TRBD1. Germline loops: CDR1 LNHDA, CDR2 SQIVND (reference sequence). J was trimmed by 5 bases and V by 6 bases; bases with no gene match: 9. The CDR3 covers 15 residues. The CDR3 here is CASRNGQGGHQPQHF. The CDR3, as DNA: TGTGCCAGTAGAAACGGACAGGGTGGGCATCAGCCCCAGCATTTT.

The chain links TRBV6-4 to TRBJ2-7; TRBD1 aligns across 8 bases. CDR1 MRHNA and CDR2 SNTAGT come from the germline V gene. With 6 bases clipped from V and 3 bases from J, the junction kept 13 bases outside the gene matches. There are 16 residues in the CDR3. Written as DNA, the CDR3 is TGTGCCAGCAGGCTCTATTGGGACAGGCGGTGCTACGAGCAGTACTTC. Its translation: CASRLYWDRRCYEQYF.

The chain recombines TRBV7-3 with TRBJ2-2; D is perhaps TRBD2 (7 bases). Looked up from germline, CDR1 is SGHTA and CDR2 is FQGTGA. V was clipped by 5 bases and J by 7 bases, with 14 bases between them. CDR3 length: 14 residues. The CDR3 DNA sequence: TGTGCCAGCAGCAAAGGGGGGGGTGTCGGGGAGCTGTTTTTT. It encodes CASSKGGGVGELFF.